This TCR beta chain was captured in a study of beta chain features in type 1 diabetes. Overall study context: Sorted cells from all samples, numbering 95 million to 140 million, were examined.

A word on this clone: The antigen remains unidentified.

It was via CD45RO/CCR7/CD25/CD127/CD95/CD27 that CD4+ naive, central memory, regulatory and stem cell-like memory cells were sorted. Study-wide points: In every one of the four CD4+ subsets, TCRB CDR3s were moderately but significantly shorter in Type 1 diabetes patients.

The CDR3 spans 12 residues. CDR1 SGHVS and CDR2 FNYEAQ come from the germline V gene. Deletions cut 1 base from V and 15 bases from J, with 13 bases between. Every isolated RNA sample was fully reverse transcribed, so sequencing captured expressed TCRB transcripts. Clones were sequenced by immunoSEQ multiplex PCR, and TCRdb holds only the in-frame ones, with some missing. The sample has 400,000 or so clones, over 8.5% seen once; the top ten hold 0.55% to 0.75%. The source of this sequence is a man aged 25 to 45 with type 1 diabetes. Sequenced input: central memory CD4+ T cells from blood. The rearrangement uses TRBV7-6 and TRBJ2-4, with D maybe TRBD1 (5 bases). CDR3 nucleotide sequence: TGTGCCAGCAGCTTAGAGGGCAGGGTTTCGTACTTC. This translates into CASSLEGRVSYF.